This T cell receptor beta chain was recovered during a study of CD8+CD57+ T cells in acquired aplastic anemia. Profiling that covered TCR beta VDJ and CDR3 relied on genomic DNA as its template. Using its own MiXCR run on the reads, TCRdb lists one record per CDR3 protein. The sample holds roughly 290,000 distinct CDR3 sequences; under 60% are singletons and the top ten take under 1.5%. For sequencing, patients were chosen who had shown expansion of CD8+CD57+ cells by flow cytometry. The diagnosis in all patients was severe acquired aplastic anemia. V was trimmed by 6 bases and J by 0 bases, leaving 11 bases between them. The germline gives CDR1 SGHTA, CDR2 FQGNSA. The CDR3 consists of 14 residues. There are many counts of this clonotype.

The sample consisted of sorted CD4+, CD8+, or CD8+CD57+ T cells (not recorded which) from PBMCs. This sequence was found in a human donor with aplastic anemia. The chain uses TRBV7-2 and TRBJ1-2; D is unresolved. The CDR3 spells CASSYTDANYGYTF. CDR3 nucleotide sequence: TGTGCCAGCAGTTACACAGACGCTAACTATGGCTACACCTTC.